These 7 T cell receptor beta chains came from one sample sequenced in a study of blood T cell repertoires in COVID-19. Clones were sequenced by immunoSEQ multiplex PCR, and TCRdb holds only the in-frame ones, with some missing. The top ten clones hold roughly 6.8% of a sample with approximately 360,000 clones, around 89% of them seen once. Sequenced material: peripheral blood. These receptors all come from a man in his late teens or twenties with active or convalescent COVID-19.

In this sample, this clone turned up a few times. V gene TRBV28 combines with J gene TRBJ1-1; 7 nucleotides line up with TRBD1. The junction had 10 bases not matched to a gene; V was cut back by 7 bases and J by 2 bases. This CDR3 is built from 15 residues. Germline CDR1 and CDR2: MDHEN and SYDVKM. The CDR3 loop reads CASTGQFNLNTEAFF. In DNA form, the CDR3 reads TGTGCCAGCACGGGACAGTTCAATTTAAACACTGAAGCTTTCTTT.

The gene calls are TRBV5-5 and TRBJ2-7, with TRBD2 matching 12 bases. V shed 4 bases and J 7 bases; nucleotides not matched to a gene: 9. The germline V gene has CDR1 SGHKS and CDR2 YYEKEE (reference sequence). There are 15 residues in the CDR3. DNA of the CDR3: TGTGCCAGCAGCCCGCTAGCGGGGGGGCCGGGGGAGCAGTACTTC. This sequence encodes CASSPLAGGPGEQYF.

V gene TRBV11-2 combines with J gene TRBJ2-1, with 10 bases aligning to TRBD1. J gave up 8 bases and V 5 bases, and 12 bases lay outside the gene matches. There are 16 residues in the CDR3. Per the germline V gene, CDR1 is SGHAT and CDR2 is FQNNGV. The DNA of the CDR3 is TGTGCCAGCAGCGGCGCCGGGACAGGGGACATTGATGAGCAGTTCTTC. This translates into CASSGAGTGDIDEQFF.

This sequence joins TRBV9 and TRBJ2-1, with 8 bases matching TRBD1. CDR1 and CDR2 from the germline V gene are SGDLS and YYNGEE. V lost 3 bases to trimming and J lost 3 bases; unmatched junction nucleotides: 2. The CDR3 spans 14 residues. The CDR3 region has the DNA TGTGCCAGCAGCGCGGACAGGGTCTACAATGAGCAGTTCTTC. Translated, it gives CASSADRVYNEQFF.

The genes are TRBV6-5 and TRBJ2-3; 8 bases are a match to TRBD2. Per the germline V gene, CDR1 is MNHEY and CDR2 is SVGAGI. There are 11 residues in the CDR3. V dropped 2 bases and J dropped 15; count of bases not matched to a gene: 4. The CDR3 loop is CASSYRGGLYF. The CDR3 region has the DNA TGTGCCAGCAGTTACCGGGGGGGCCTCTATTTT.

The chain combines TRBV29-1 with TRBJ1-3; the D is unclear. The CDR3 is 11 amino acids. CDR1 SQVTM and CDR2 ANQGSEA come from the germline V gene. Trimming shortened V by 6 bases and J by 2 bases, and 5 bases separated the two germline ends. This CDR3 is CSVVAGNTIYF. The DNA for the CDR3 is TGCAGCGTCGTAGCTGGAAACACCATATATTTT.

The chain employs TRBV9 and TRBJ1-2; 7 bases line up with TRBD1. The V gene's germline CDR1 is SGDLS and CDR2 YYNGEE. This CDR3 has 14 amino acids. With 3 bases clipped from V and 6 bases from J, the junction kept 8 bases outside the gene matches. The CDR3, as DNA: TGTGCCAGCAGCGACGGAAGGGGGCGTGATGGCTACACCTTC. This gives the protein CASSDGRGRDGYTF.